This T cell receptor beta chain was captured by sequencing in a study of OX40 agonist ivuxolimab in advanced cancers. Overall study: People in dose escalation had one of these cancers: hepatocellular carcinoma, melanoma, renal cell or head and neck cancer. There were three patients with partial responses, one having hepatocellular carcinoma and two cutaneous melanoma.

Study observations and caveats: CD8+ T cells (on average) carried more expanded clones than CD4+ T cells.

Assay used: immunoSEQ multiplex PCR; TCRdb lists only in-frame clones, some missing. Of approximately 89,000 clones listed, 90% to 95% were seen once; the top ten hold 2.3%. A note on this clone: Its target is unknown.

The germline V and J ends were trimmed by 6 bases and 0 bases, with 5 bases remaining between them. The CDR3 is 13 amino acids. Patients were ruled out by autoimmune disease history or systemic immunosuppression. The receptor comes from an adult with an advanced solid tumor such as melanoma, head and neck, liver or kidney cancer. The sequencing used CD4+ or CD8+ T cells sorted from blood, collected in a trial of the OX40 agonist ivuxolimab. The V gene is TRBV23-1, the J gene TRBJ2-2, with D unclear. TRBV23-1 is sorted into the ORF group, with uncertain function. The CDR3 region is CASRGTNTGELFF. Here the CDR3 DNA reads TGCGCCAGCAGGGGAACGAACACCGGGGAGCTGTTTTTT.